Following are 30 T cell receptor beta chains from one sample sequenced in a study of blood T cell repertoires in COVID-19. Here immunoSEQ multiplex PCR was the method, and the copy in TCRdb shows in-frame clones only, minus some. The table lists around 110,000 clones, 90% of them singletons, with 1.8% in the top ten. What was sequenced was peripheral blood. The receptor set was obtained from a human donor with active COVID-19. The donor label of this sample is uncertain.

This clone was observed a single time. This chain connects TRBV3-1 (or the pseudogene TRBV3-2) to TRBJ1-3; D gene uncertain. The ends were cut back, 5 bases at V and 4 bases at J, with 9 bases in the middle. CDR1 and CDR2 (germline): LGHDT, YNNKEL (reference sequence). The CDR3 consists of 13 residues. CDR3 residues: CASSSGNGNTIYF. CDR3 coding DNA: TGTGCCAGCAGCTCGGGTAACGGAAACACCATATATTTT.

In this sample, this clone turned up once. The chain joins TRBV5-4 to TRBJ2-7; 8 positions agree with TRBD1. Trimming cost V 5 bases and J 0 bases; bases outside gene matches: 7. This CDR3 comprises 15 residues. The germline gives CDR1 SGHNT, CDR2 YYREEE (reference sequence). The CDR3 nucleotides read TGTGCCAGCAGGGAGGGACAGGCCAGCTCCTACGAGCAGTACTTC. It is translated as CASREGQASSYEQYF.

This chain uses TRBV7-9 with TRBJ1-6; D unresolved. The germline gives CDR1 SEHNR, CDR2 FQNEAQ (reference sequence). Trimming cost V 4 bases and J 4 bases, with 5 bases left between them. CDR3 length equals 13 residues. The CDR3 region is CASSSDYNSPLHF. In DNA form, the CDR3 reads TGTGCCAGCAGCTCAGATTATAATTCACCCCTCCACTTT.

The V call is TRBV4-3, the J call TRBJ1-4; D unresolved. The CDR3 consists of 17 residues. CDR1 and CDR2 (germline): LGHNA, YSLEER. The V and J ends lost 1 base and 4 bases respectively, with 16 bases between them. CDR3: CASSQAGNRGLNEKLFF. The CDR3 bases are TGCGCCAGCAGCCAAGCGGGTAACCGAGGTCTTAATGAAAAACTGTTTTTT.

The V call is TRBV3-1 (or the pseudogene TRBV3-2), the J call TRBJ1-6; D gene uncertain. Germline CDR1 LGHDT, CDR2 YNNKEL (reference sequence). The CDR3 has 15 residues. V lost 0 bases and J lost 4, with 7 bases in between. CDR3 protein: CASSQEGSYNSPLHF. In DNA, the CDR3 is TGTGCCAGCAGCCAAGAGGGGAGTTATAATTCACCCCTCCACTTT.

The sample holds one count of this clone. The gene calls are TRBV4-3 and TRBJ2-1; possibly TRBD2 for D (6 bases). The CDR3 sequence is 14 residues long. V lost 4 bases and J 3 bases, leaving 10 bases between the germline ends. Germline V gene data show CDR1 as LGHNA and CDR2 as YSLEER. The CDR3 loop is CASSPRGNYNEQFF. As DNA, the CDR3 is TGCGCCAGCAGCCCTCGGGGGAACTACAATGAGCAGTTCTTC.

The J gene is TRBJ1-1, the V gene TRBV6-5; unclear D gene. From germline, CDR1 is MNHEY and CDR2 SVGAGI. The V and J ends lost 0 bases and 4 bases respectively, with 9 bases between them. CDR3 length: 14 residues. The CDR3 region has the DNA TGTGCCAGCAGTTACTCGACACAGTCCACTGAAGCTTTCTTT. It encodes CASSYSTQSTEAFF.

The chain uses TRBV2 and TRBJ1-2, with TRBD1 matching 7 bases. This CDR3 contains 15 residues. With 1 base clipped from V and 4 bases from J, the junction kept 6 bases outside the gene matches. Germline V gene data show CDR1 as SNHLY and CDR2 as FYNNEI. The CDR3 nucleotides read TGTGCCAGCAGTGAAGGGACAGGAGGTTTCTATGGCTACACCTTC. This sequence encodes CASSEGTGGFYGYTF.

This rearrangement joins TRBV6-6 to TRBJ2-3; 10 bases are shared with TRBD2. Trimming took 8 bases from V and 2 from J; bases not matched to a gene: 7. Germline loops: CDR1 MNHNY, CDR2 SVGAGI (reference sequence). The CDR3 is made up of 15 amino acids. The CDR3 DNA reads as TGTGCCAGCGTGCTAGCGGGGGCGAACACAGATACGCAGTATTTT. This encodes CASVLAGANTDTQYF.

The rearrangement links TRBV9 to TRBJ2-1; TRBD2 aligns across 9 bases. CDR1 and CDR2 from the germline V gene are SGDLS and YYNGEE. V was pared by 4 bases and J by 2 bases, with 7 bases of the junction left unmatched. The CDR3 contains 16 residues. Here the CDR3 DNA reads TGTGCCAGCAGCCCGAACCCTAGCGGGGCCTACAATGAGCAGTTCTTC. It codes for CASSPNPSGAYNEQFF.

This clone was observed once. The chain has TRBV6-6 and TRBJ1-2; 9 nucleotides align to TRBD1. CDR1 and CDR2 from the germline V gene are MNHNY and SVGAGI (reference sequence). V was clipped by 5 bases and J by 4 bases; unmatched bases: 14. The length of the CDR3 is 17 residues. The CDR3 coding sequence is TGTGCCAGCAGTCCTACAGGGGGCCCGTACCCGTTCTATGGCTACACCTTC. Translation gives CASSPTGGPYPFYGYTF.

The V call is TRBV20-1, the J call TRBJ2-3, with D hard to call. Deletions cut 3 bases from V and 5 bases from J, with 9 bases between. CDR3 size: 12 residues. Germline-derived CDR1 and CDR2 are DFQATT and SNEGSKA (reference sequence). CDR3 nucleotides: TGCAGTGCTAGTCCCTCCGGAGATACGCAGTATTTT. Translation: CSASPSGDTQYF.

This sequence joins TRBV11-2 and TRBJ2-7; 7 nucleotides line up with TRBD2. Losses at the gene ends were 1 base for V and 4 bases for J; bases not matched to a gene: 13. Germline CDR1 and CDR2: SGHAT and FQNNGV. The CDR3 spans 17 residues. The CDR3 DNA sequence: TGTGCCAGCAGCTTAGCCCCCCAAATCAGCGGGGAATACGAGCAGTACTTC. As protein: CASSLAPQISGEYEQYF.

The CDR3 DNA reads TGTGCCAGCAGAGACCCTACAGGGTACTATGGCTACACCTTC. Its protein product is CASRDPTGYYGYTF. V is TRBV2 and J is TRBJ1-2; D may be TRBD1 (6 bases). Germline values: CDR1 SNHLY, CDR2 FYNNEI. CDR3 length: 14 amino acids. Trimming shortened V by 6 bases and J by 3 bases, and 14 bases separated the two germline ends. Drawing the rest from reference TRBV2 and TRBJ1-2, the complete variable domain is EPEVTQTPSHQVTQMGQEVILRCVPISNHLYFYWYRQILGQKVEFLVSFYNNEISEKSEIFDDQFSVERPDGSNFTLKIRSTKLEDSAMYFCASRDPTGYYGYTFGSGTRLTVV.

This chain uses TRBV19 with TRBJ2-7, with 7 bases identical to TRBD1. The CDR3 runs 13 residues. V dropped 4 bases and J dropped 3; count of bases not matched to a gene: 3. Per germline, CDR1 LNHDA and CDR2 SQIVND (reference sequence). The CDR3 here is CASSNRQGYEQYF. The CDR3 DNA reads TGTGCCAGTAGTAACCGACAGGGCTACGAGCAGTACTTC. The full variable domain, its missing parts supplied by reference TRBV19 and TRBJ2-7, is DGGITQSPKYLFRKEGQNVTLSCEQNLNHDAMYWYRQDPGQGLRLIYYSQIVNDFQKGDIAEGYSVSREKKESFPLTVTSAQKNPTAFYLCASSNRQGYEQYFGPGTRLTVT.

This chain uses TRBV30 with TRBJ1-6; 7 positions match TRBD1. V lost 2 bases, J lost 10 bases, and 5 bases stayed unmatched. Looked up from germline, CDR1 is GTSNPN and CDR2 is SVGIG (reference sequence). This CDR3 region has 13 residues. CDR3 nucleotide sequence: TGTGCCTGGAGTTCACAGGGGAGGTCACCCCTCCACTTT. Translating gives CAWSSQGRSPLHF.

The gene calls are TRBV10-3 and TRBJ2-2; perhaps TRBD1 as D (6 bases). CDR1 and CDR2 (germline): ENHRY, SYGVKD. The CDR3 is made up of 15 amino acids. V dropped 8 bases and J dropped 4 bases, with 17 bases sitting between them. The CDR3 nucleotides are TGTGCCATCTCCGCATCAGGGGAAGTCACCGGGGAGCTGTTTTTT. This translates into CAISASGEVTGELFF.

The V and J genes are TRBV9 and TRBJ2-3, with 8 bases fitting TRBD2. Germline V CDR1 and CDR2: SGDLS, YYNGEE. The CDR3 spans 15 residues. The ends lost 0 bases at V and 4 bases at J; junction bases unmatched: 4. The CDR3 nucleotides are TGTGCCAGCAGCGTAGGCGGCGGGGGGTCAGATACGCAGTATTTT. This sequence encodes CASSVGGGGSDTQYF.

The genes are TRBV19 and TRBJ2-7; D perhaps matches TRBD2 (6 bases). Trimming cost V 9 bases and J 4 bases, with 22 bases left between them. The germline V gene has CDR1 LNHDA and CDR2 SQIVND (reference sequence). The CDR3 length is 15 residues. CDR3 sequence (DNA): TGTGCCAGCTCCAAGGGTGGGGTTGCGGGGTACGAGCAGTACTTC. Protein: CASSKGGVAGYEQYF.

This chain links TRBV11-2 with TRBJ2-7; possibly TRBD1 for D (5 bases). V dropped 8 bases and J dropped 2 bases, with 16 bases sitting between them. Germline-derived CDR1 and CDR2 are SGHAT and FQNNGV. The CDR3 totals 14 residues. CDR3 DNA: TGTGCCAGCTCTAATGGGGCGGTGCCCTACGAGCAGTACTTC. Translating it yields CASSNGAVPYEQYF.

This chain connects TRBV7-9 to TRBJ2-4; 10 positions agree with TRBD1. V lost 6 bases, J lost 9 bases, and 14 bases stayed unmatched. The length of the CDR3 is 16 residues. Germline CDR1 is SEHNR and CDR2 is FQNEAQ (reference sequence). The CDR3 DNA follows: TGTGCCAGCAGTGACATTTCCGGGACAGGGGTCGCCATTCAGTACTTC. Amino acid sequence: CASSDISGTGVAIQYF.

The chain carries TRBV4-1 and TRBJ1-3; 7 nucleotides align to TRBD1. The V gene's germline CDR1 is MGHRA and CDR2 YSYEKL. V was clipped by 7 bases and J by 2 bases; unmatched bases: 14. The CDR3 has 17 residues. The CDR3 is CASTSGTEAFPGNTIYF. DNA for the CDR3: TGCGCCAGCACTTCCGGGACAGAAGCTTTCCCTGGAAACACCATATATTTT.

The V gene is TRBV28, the J gene TRBJ2-1; 15 bases line up with TRBD2. Trimming cost V 5 bases and J 3 bases; bases outside gene matches: 11. This CDR3 comprises 19 residues. The germline V gene has CDR1 MDHEN and CDR2 SYDVKM. CDR3 DNA: TGTGCCAGCAGTAATATGCCCTGGACTAGCGGGGGGGTCTACAATGAGCAGTTCTTC. This encodes CASSNMPWTSGGVYNEQFF.

The rearrangement links TRBV28 to TRBJ2-7, with D maybe TRBD1 (5 bases). The CDR3 runs 13 residues. Trimming cost V 6 bases and J 5 bases, with 14 bases left between them. Looked up from germline, CDR1 is MDHEN and CDR2 is SYDVKM. This chain's CDR3 is CASRRTGPNEQYF. DNA for the CDR3: TGTGCCAGCAGACGCACAGGCCCCAACGAGCAGTACTTC.

The gene calls are TRBV19 and TRBJ2-1, with 8 bases identical to TRBD2. This CDR3 has 13 amino acids. The V gene's germline CDR1 is LNHDA and CDR2 SQIVND (reference sequence). J lost 7 bases, V lost 10 bases, and 9 bases had no gene match. CDR3 coding DNA: TGTGCCACATTAGCGGGACCGGGGAATGAGCAGTTCTTC. The encoded protein is CATLAGPGNEQFF.

CDR3 in amino acids: CASSRDRGLSEKLFF. The CDR3 DNA reads as TGTGCCAGCAGCCGGGACAGGGGGCTTAGTGAAAAACTGTTTTTT. The chain uses TRBV4-2 and TRBJ1-4, with TRBD1 matching 12 bases. With V trimmed by 4 bases and J by 7 bases, 4 bases remained unmatched. The CDR3 has 15 residues. From germline, CDR1 is LGHNA and CDR2 YNFKEQ.

The chain couples TRBV4-2 to TRBJ2-6; D is unresolved. Trimming left V 0 bases short and J 2 bases short, with 8 bases between. CDR1 LGHNA and CDR2 YNFKEQ come from the germline V gene. The CDR3 runs to 16 residues. CDR3 amino acids: CASSQDSQTGANVLTF. The CDR3, as DNA: TGTGCCAGCAGCCAAGACAGTCAGACTGGGGCCAACGTCCTGACTTTC.

The chain uses TRBV18 and TRBJ2-2; weak D call: TRBD1 (5 bases). CDR3 length equals 15 residues. CDR1 is KGHSH and CDR2 is LQKENI in the germline V gene. Trimming shortened V by 0 bases and J by 1 base, and 6 bases separated the two germline ends. CDR3 DNA: TGTGCCAGCTCACCACCCGACAGGAACACCGGGGAGCTGTTTTTT. Protein product: CASSPPDRNTGELFF.

The chain uses TRBV6-2 or TRBV6-3 and TRBJ1-5, with a weak D call TRBD1 (5 bases). V lost 4 bases to trimming and J lost 8 bases, with 18 bases between them. There are 15 residues in the CDR3. Germline V gene data show CDR1 as MNHEY and CDR2 as SVGEGT. Here the CDR3 DNA reads TGTGCCAGCAGTTGGGGCGGAGGGGTGGGAGAGCCCCAGCATTTT. Translation gives CASSWGGGVGEPQHF.

V gene TRBV6-6 combines with J gene TRBJ1-2; 10 positions match TRBD1. The CDR3 runs to 15 residues. The V and J ends lost 6 bases and 0 bases, in that order; junction bases with no gene match: 4. The germline CDR1 and CDR2 sequences are MNHNY and SVGAGI (reference sequence). DNA for the CDR3: TGTGCCAGCAGATCAGGACAGGGGGCTAACTATGGCTACACCTTC. This encodes CASRSGQGANYGYTF.